These 18 T cell receptor beta chains were all obtained from the same sample, sequenced in a study of T cells in Graves' hyperthyroidism and ophthalmopathy. From RNA transcripts, TCR beta CDR3 regions were amplified. During a first-round RT-PCR of the TCR CDR3, the HTBI primer set was used. MiXCR was run by TCRdb on the multiplex PCR reads, yielding one entry per CDR3 protein. Found here are around 190,000 distinct CDR3 sequences, roughly a sixth of them singletons; the top ten hold roughly 50%. Input material: blood. The source is a woman in her fifties or sixties with Graves' hyperthyroidism.

There are a few counts of this clonotype. The rearrangement uses TRBV2 and TRBJ2-2; weak D call: TRBD2 (5 bases). Trimming shortened V by 2 bases and J by 1 base, and 11 bases separated the two germline ends. The CDR3 contains 16 residues. Germline lookup yields CDR1 SNHLY and CDR2 FYNNEI. In DNA, the CDR3 is TGTGCCAGCAGTGAAATTGGACTCATGAACACCGGGGAGCTGTTTTTT. Its protein product is CASSEIGLMNTGELFF.

This clonotype was observed a few times. The chain recombines TRBV6-2 or TRBV6-3 with TRBJ2-1; a possible D gene is TRBD2 (5 bases). Trimming shortened V by 7 bases and J by 1 base, and 11 bases separated the two germline ends. Germline V lookup: CDR1 MNHEY, CDR2 SVGEGT. This CDR3 spans 14 amino acids. CDR3 nucleotide sequence: TGTGCCAGCACGGGATTTCCTTCCTACAATGAGCAGTTCTTC. Encoded protein: CASTGFPSYNEQFF.

Only a few counts were recorded for this clonotype. This chain links TRBV6-2 or TRBV6-3 with TRBJ1-5; D not resolved. The CDR3 covers 16 residues. With 2 bases removed from V and 0 bases from J, the gap between germline ends came to 11 bases. From germline, CDR1 is MNHEY and CDR2 SVGEGT. CDR3 bases: TGTGCCAGCAGTTACCTCCCGGGAGTTAGCAATCAGCCCCAGCATTTT. Amino acid sequence: CASSYLPGVSNQPQHF.

This clonotype was observed many times. J is TRBJ1-4 and V is TRBV2; tentative D call: TRBD1 (5 bases). Trimming took off 10 bases at V and 0 bases at J, with 18 bases between the two ends. This CDR3 region has 16 residues. Germline CDR1 and CDR2: SNHLY and FYNNEI. The CDR3 DNA reads TGTGCCACAAGCCCAGGGCTCGGGGCAACTAATGAAAAACTGTTTTTT. Translated, it gives CATSPGLGATNEKLFF.

In its sample, this clonotype was seen many times. The chain combines TRBV11-1 with TRBJ1-1; a weak D match, TRBD1 (6 bases). V gave up 2 bases and J gave up 0 bases, with 13 bases separating them. CDR1 and CDR2 from the germline V gene are SGHAT and FQDESV (reference sequence). There are 16 residues in the CDR3. The CDR3, as DNA: TGTGCCAGCAGCTTACCAGGGGAGGGAGTGAACACTGAAGCTTTCTTT. As protein: CASSLPGEGVNTEAFF.

This clonotype occurred many times. V and J are TRBV27 and TRBJ2-7, with 11 bases identical to TRBD1. V gave up 6 bases and J gave up 0 bases; unmatched junction bases: 4. Germline loops: CDR1 MNHEY, CDR2 SMNVEV (reference sequence). This CDR3 is 15 amino acids long. The CDR3 sequence is CASSLGTGGSYEQYF. Written as DNA, the CDR3 is TGTGCCAGCAGCCTCGGGACAGGGGGCTCCTACGAGCAGTACTTC.

This clonotype was recorded many times. The genes are TRBV20-1 and TRBJ1-2, with D tentatively TRBD1 (6 bases). Germline assignment: CDR1 DFQATT and CDR2 SNEGSKA (reference sequence). The CDR3 contains 11 residues. The V end was cut by 6 bases, the J end by 7 bases, with 12 bases between. The CDR3 DNA sequence: TGCAGTGCCAGGGGAGGGCTTGGCTACACCTTC. It encodes CSARGGLGYTF.

This clonotype was detected many times. The chain couples TRBV9 to TRBJ2-7, with 10 bases fitting TRBD1. The V gene's germline CDR1 is SGDLS and CDR2 YYNGEE. J gave up 7 bases and V 0 bases, and 4 bases lay outside the gene matches. The CDR3 is 14 residues long. DNA of the CDR3: TGTGCCAGCAGCGTAGAGACAGGGGGCGTGGAGCAGTACTTC. It translates to CASSVETGGVEQYF.

This clonotype came up a few times. J is TRBJ1-1 and V is TRBV11-2, with 7 bases identical to TRBD1. Germline CDR1 SGHAT, CDR2 FQNNGV. The CDR3 contains 14 residues. Trimming took 6 bases from V and 1 from J; bases not matched to a gene: 5. This CDR3 reads CASRDRPGNTEAFF. DNA for the CDR3: TGTGCCAGCAGGGACAGGCCTGGGAACACTGAAGCTTTCTTT.

This clonotype came up many times. The chain carries TRBV6-1 and TRBJ2-7; D possibly corresponds to TRBD1 (6 bases). Per the germline V gene, CDR1 is MNHNS and CDR2 is SASEGT. V shed 6 bases and J shed 3 bases, with 12 bases lying between them. CDR3 length equals 13 residues. In DNA, the CDR3 is TGTGCCAGCAGGGCCGGGACACTCTACGAGCAGTACTTC. It is translated as CASRAGTLYEQYF.

The gene calls are TRBV12-3 or TRBV12-4 and TRBJ2-5, with a tentative D call TRBD2 (6 bases). The ends were cut back, 11 bases at V and 1 base at J, with 14 bases in the middle. The CDR3 is 13 amino acids. The CDR3 spells CAAGRSGQETQYF. CDR3 sequence (DNA): TGTGCCGCAGGGAGGTCAGGCCAAGAGACCCAGTACTTC.

This chain uses TRBV20-1 with TRBJ1-5; D not resolved. V shed 0 bases and J shed 8 bases, with 11 bases lying between them. The length of the CDR3 is 13 residues. Germline V gene data show CDR1 as DFQATT and CDR2 as SNEGSKA (reference sequence). The CDR3 coding sequence is TGCAGTGCTAGAGATCAAGCCGGAGAGCCCCAGCATTTT. This sequence encodes CSARDQAGEPQHF.

With respect to this clonotype: An end of the junction does not agree with germline; a read error may underlie this. V and J are TRBV18 and TRBJ1-1; maybe TRBD1 (5 bases). CDR3 length equals 14 residues. Germline CDR1 KGHSH, CDR2 LQKENI. The CDR3 reads CANSPSGGGTEAFF. For the CDR3, the DNA is TGTGCCAACTCACCATCCGGGGGAGGGACTGAAGCTTTCTTT.

This clonotype was seen ten or more times. The chain has TRBV2 and TRBJ1-2; the D gene is possibly TRBD1 (5 bases). This CDR3 is 15 amino acids long. Per the germline V gene, CDR1 is SNHLY and CDR2 is FYNNEI. Trimming stripped 5 bases from V and 6 bases from J, with 19 bases between. In DNA form, the CDR3 reads TGTGCCAGCAGTTACCTTCGGGGAGGGGAGCATGGCTACACCTTC. Translating gives CASSYLRGGEHGYTF.

This clonotype was counted many times. This chain joins TRBV20-1 and TRBJ2-1, with 10 bases identical to TRBD2. The CDR3 sequence is 14 residues long. The ends lost 3 bases at V and 6 bases at J; junction bases unmatched: 5. Germline CDR1 reads DFQATT; CDR2 reads SNEGSKA (reference sequence). This CDR3 reads CSARGAGGLNEQFF. Here the CDR3 DNA reads TGCAGTGCTAGGGGAGCGGGAGGGCTCAATGAGCAGTTCTTC.

This clonotype was seen a few times. The V and J genes are TRBV5-1 and TRBJ2-7; 10 bases map to TRBD1. Germline V gene lookup returns CDR1 SGHRS and CDR2 YFSETQ. The CDR3 extends over 13 amino acids. The trim removed 9 bases at V and 6 bases at J, leaving 9 bases unmatched. The CDR3 region is CATRAGQGVEQYF. The CDR3 DNA reads TGCGCCACCAGAGCCGGACAGGGGGTCGAGCAGTACTTC.

Many counts were recorded for this clonotype. V is TRBV12-3 or TRBV12-4 and J is TRBJ1-1; 7 nucleotides line up with TRBD1. The V and J ends lost 5 bases and 8 bases, in that order; junction bases with no gene match: 11. The CDR3 contains 14 residues. CDR3 DNA: TGTGCCAGCAGTCGAAAGAGGACAGGCCCGGAAGCTTTCTTT. Translating gives CASSRKRTGPEAFF.

This clonotype was detected a few times. V usage is TRBV24-1 and J usage is TRBJ2-2, with TRBD1 identical over 8 bases. CDR1 is KGHDR, CDR2 SFDVKD, per germline. V lost 4 bases, J lost 1 base, and 4 bases stayed unmatched. The CDR3 totals 16 residues. The CDR3 reads CATSDPGTGNTGELFF. CDR3 bases: TGTGCCACCAGTGACCCAGGGACAGGGAACACCGGGGAGCTGTTTTTT.